Each of the 31 T cell receptor beta chains below was sequenced from the same sample in a study of blood T cell repertoires in COVID-19. TCRdb keeps only in-frame clones here, not all; method: immunoSEQ multiplex PCR. The profile shows some 380,000 clones, about four fifths of them singletons. Source material: peripheral blood. Receptors originate from a human donor with acute or convalescent COVID-19. The donor label of this sample is uncertain.

The rearrangement joins TRBV7-9 to TRBJ1-1; D is ambiguous. The CDR3 covers 16 residues. The V gene's germline CDR1 is SEHNR and CDR2 FQNEAQ (reference sequence). Deletions cut 1 base from V and 0 bases from J, with 12 bases between. CDR3 nucleotides: TGTGCCAGCAGCTTAGGGCTGGTAATTATGAACACTGAAGCTTTCTTT. It translates to CASSLGLVIMNTEAFF.

This clone showed up just a few times. The chain couples TRBV6-5 to TRBJ1-2; a weak D match, TRBD1 (5 bases). This CDR3 has 13 residues. CDR1 and CDR2 (germline): MNHEY, SVGAGI. Trimming removed 7 bases from V and 3 bases from J, with 12 bases in between. The CDR3 region is CASMRQPYYGYTF. As DNA, the CDR3 is TGTGCCAGCATGCGACAGCCTTACTATGGCTACACCTTC.

V gene TRBV4-1 combines with J gene TRBJ2-7, with TRBD1 matching 8 bases. Looked up from germline, CDR1 is MGHRA and CDR2 is YSYEKL. Trimming at V came to 1 base and at J to 2 bases, leaving 1 base not matched to a gene. The CDR3 has 14 residues. CDR3 amino acids: CASSQGTGPYEQYF. CDR3 DNA: TGCGCCAGCAGCCAAGGGACAGGGCCCTACGAGCAGTACTTC.

The J gene is TRBJ1-1, the V gene TRBV3-1 (or the pseudogene TRBV3-2); D perhaps matches TRBD1 (6 bases). The CDR3 length is 13 residues. V lost 1 base to trimming and J lost 10 bases, with 13 bases between them. The germline V gene encodes CDR1 LGHDT and CDR2 YNNKEL (reference sequence). CDR3 in amino acids: CASSQGWGGRAFF. CDR3 bases: TGTGCCAGCAGCCAAGGATGGGGGGGCCGAGCTTTCTTT.

The V and J genes are TRBV11-3 and TRBJ1-1; perhaps TRBD1 as D (6 bases). Looked up from germline, CDR1 is SGHNT and CDR2 is YENEEA. The CDR3 has 16 residues. Trimming took off 5 bases at V and 1 base at J, with 17 bases between the two ends. CDR3 bases: TGTGCCAGCAGCAGGGGGGGATTGGGAAAGAACACTGAAGCTTTCTTT. Amino acid sequence: CASSRGGLGKNTEAFF.

This chain connects TRBV29-1 to TRBJ2-1; D is unresolved. The V end was cut by 6 bases, the J end by 2 bases, with 8 bases between. CDR1 and CDR2 from the germline V gene are SQVTM and ANQGSEA. This CDR3 region has 12 residues. CDR3 coding DNA: TGCAGCGTCCCTACCACCTACAATGAGCAGTTCTTC. Translation: CSVPTTYNEQFF.

A single count supports this clone. The chain employs TRBV19 and TRBJ2-1, with 14 bases identical to TRBD2. With 5 bases clipped from V and 7 bases from J, the junction kept 7 bases outside the gene matches. The CDR3 contains 16 residues. Looked up from germline, CDR1 is LNHDA and CDR2 is SQIVND (reference sequence). For the CDR3, the DNA is TGTGCCAGTAGTCTTGGGGGACTAGCGGGAGTTAATGAGCAGTTCTTC. It is translated as CASSLGGLAGVNEQFF.

The chain has TRBV20-1 and TRBJ1-3, with D possibly being TRBD1 (6 bases). The CDR3 is made up of 15 amino acids. V was cut by 3 bases and J by 0 bases, with 12 bases left in between. Germline CDR1 DFQATT, CDR2 SNEGSKA (reference sequence). The CDR3 here is CSASSGQLSGNTIYF. CDR3 sequence (DNA): TGCAGTGCTAGTTCCGGACAGCTCTCTGGAAACACCATATATTTT.

This clone was seen many times. The rearrangement links TRBV6-5 to TRBJ1-1; 7 bases agree with TRBD1. V trimming: 10 bases; J trimming: 9 bases; junction bases outside the gene matches: 17. This CDR3 is 14 amino acids long. Germline CDR1 MNHEY, CDR2 SVGAGI. The CDR3: CAIKVPNRDRKAFF. For the CDR3, the DNA is TGTGCCATCAAGGTCCCAAATAGGGACAGAAAAGCTTTCTTT.

The chain joins TRBV14 to TRBJ2-7, with a possible D match to TRBD1 (6 bases). Germline CDR1 and CDR2: SGHDN and FVKESK. V was pared by 0 bases and J by 8 bases, with 11 bases between. This CDR3 is built from 13 residues. CDR3 region: CASSQDLQGKQYF. In DNA, the CDR3 is TGTGCCAGCAGCCAAGATCTGCAGGGGAAGCAGTACTTC.

In this sample, this clone turned up once. The chain couples TRBV3-1 (or the pseudogene TRBV3-2) to TRBJ1-2; D is uncertain. V was cut by 2 bases and J by 8 bases, with 12 bases left in between. In germline, CDR1 is LGHDT, CDR2 YNNKEL (reference sequence). The length of the CDR3 is 13 residues. The DNA of the CDR3 is TGTGCCAGCAGCCAAACCCATACACAGGGCTACACCTTC. Its protein product is CASSQTHTQGYTF.

V usage is TRBV18 and J usage is TRBJ1-1, with 8 bases fitting TRBD1. The germline V gene has CDR1 KGHSH and CDR2 LQKENI. The V segment lost 3 bases and the J segment 4 bases; nucleotides outside the gene matches: 4. The CDR3 sequence is 14 residues long. Here the CDR3 DNA reads TGTGCCAGCTCACCCGGACAGGGTTCCACTGAAGCTTTCTTT. Translated: CASSPGQGSTEAFF.

The chain employs TRBV7-9 and TRBJ1-1; tentatively, D is TRBD1 (5 bases). Germline loops: CDR1 SEHNR, CDR2 FQNEAQ (reference sequence). The V and J ends lost 6 bases and 5 bases respectively, with 22 bases between them. The CDR3 extends over 16 amino acids. In DNA form, the CDR3 reads TGTGCCAGCAGTCTATCCGCGGGGAGGGGTAAAACTGAAGCTTTCTTT. Protein sequence: CASSLSAGRGKTEAFF. Looking up the rest from reference TRBV7-9 and TRBJ1-1 gives the full variable domain: DTGVSQNPRHKITKRGQNVTFRCDPISEHNRLYWYRQTLGQGPEFLTYFQNEAQLEKSRLLSDRFSAERPKGSFSTLEIQRTEQGDSAMYLCASSLSAGRGKTEAFFGQGTRLTVV.

This clone appeared once. This chain uses TRBV7-2 with TRBJ2-2, with a possible D match to TRBD2 (5 bases). V was clipped by 1 base and J by 3 bases, with 9 bases between them. This CDR3 contains 15 residues. The germline CDR1 and CDR2 sequences are SGHTA and FQGNSA. This CDR3 reads CASSLGGRDTGELFF. The CDR3 nucleotides are TGTGCCAGCAGCTTAGGAGGGCGTGACACCGGGGAGCTGTTTTTT.

This clone was observed a handful of times. The chain recombines TRBV29-1 with TRBJ2-7; tentative D call: TRBD1 (6 bases). The CDR3 contains 12 residues. The germline V and J ends were trimmed by 6 bases and 6 bases, with 15 bases remaining between them. Germline values: CDR1 SQVTM, CDR2 ANQGSEA. The DNA for the CDR3 is TGCAGCGTCCACAGGGAATGGGGCGAGCAGTACTTC. Protein sequence: CSVHREWGEQYF.

Points on this clone: Other DNA sequences in this sample translate to the same CDR3. The chain uses TRBV6-5 and TRBJ2-6, with 10 bases that match TRBD1. Germline V gives CDR1 MNHEY, CDR2 SVGAGI. CDR3 length: 15 amino acids. V lost 8 bases, J lost 1 base, and 2 bases stayed unmatched. The CDR3 DNA is TGTGCCAGCCGGACAGGGGGATCTGGGGCCAACGTCCTGACTTTC. It yields the protein CASRTGGSGANVLTF.

The V gene is TRBV29-1, the J gene TRBJ1-2, with TRBD1 matching over 7 bases. Trimming cost V 6 bases and J 4 bases; bases outside gene matches: 5. Looked up from germline, CDR1 is SQVTM and CDR2 is ANQGSEA. The CDR3 loop spans 12 amino acids. CDR3 bases: TGCAGCGTAGTGAACAGGGGCTATGGCTACACCTTC. Protein product: CSVVNRGYGYTF.

This sequence joins TRBV28 and TRBJ1-4, with unresolved D. The CDR3 sequence is 14 residues long. Trimming shortened V by 6 bases and J by 7 bases, and 15 bases separated the two germline ends. Germline CDR1 MDHEN, CDR2 SYDVKM. The chain's CDR3 is CASRGRGLGEKLFF. CDR3 nucleotides: TGTGCCAGCAGGGGAAGAGGGCTGGGTGAAAAACTGTTTTTT.

The chain has TRBV5-1 and TRBJ2-6, with unresolved D. CDR1 SGHRS and CDR2 YFSETQ come from the germline V gene. V shed 0 bases and J shed 2 bases, with 6 bases lying between them. The CDR3 consists of 15 residues. The CDR3 sequence is CASSLAPTGANVLTF. Here the CDR3 DNA reads TGCGCCAGCAGCTTGGCCCCCACTGGGGCCAACGTCCTGACTTTC.

The chain links TRBV7-2 to TRBJ1-1; D gene unclear. V lost 7 bases and J lost 3, with 21 bases in between. Germline V gene sequence: CDR1 SGHTA, CDR2 FQGNSA. The CDR3 runs 16 residues. The CDR3 protein is CASTPNGWPGYTEAFF. Here the CDR3 DNA reads TGTGCCAGCACACCTAATGGATGGCCCGGGTACACTGAAGCTTTCTTT.

V is TRBV5-5 and J is TRBJ2-6; D call uncertain. Germline V gene sequence: CDR1 SGHKS, CDR2 YYEKEE (reference sequence). V lost 0 bases and J 0 bases, leaving 7 bases between the germline ends. This CDR3 region has 16 residues. This CDR3 reads CASSLVRFSGANVLTF. The CDR3 nucleotides read TGTGCCAGCAGCTTGGTGCGGTTCTCTGGGGCCAACGTCCTGACTTTC.

V gene TRBV2 combines with J gene TRBJ2-2; 8 bases map to TRBD1. This CDR3 comprises 15 residues. Germline V gene sequence: CDR1 SNHLY, CDR2 FYNNEI. With 6 bases clipped from V and 6 bases from J, the junction kept 9 bases outside the gene matches. CDR3 residues: CASSAGQVFPGELFF. The CDR3 nucleotides are TGTGCCAGCAGCGCGGGACAGGTATTCCCCGGGGAGCTGTTTTTT.

This clone has a handful of counts. Written as DNA, the CDR3 is TGTGCCTGGGCAGTGAGCGGCTATGGCTACACCTTC. This sequence encodes CAWAVSGYGYTF. The rearrangement joins TRBV30 to TRBJ1-2; D is undetermined. This CDR3 is 12 amino acids long. Germline CDR1 GTSNPN, CDR2 SVGIG (reference sequence). Trimming stripped 5 bases from V and 4 bases from J, with 11 bases between.

The chain couples TRBV6-6 to TRBJ2-6; 12 nucleotides line up with TRBD1. Germline CDR1 reads MNHNY; CDR2 reads SVGAGI (reference sequence). V lost 5 bases, J lost 2 bases, and 16 bases stayed unmatched. The CDR3 spans 21 residues. The CDR3 DNA reads TGTGCCAGCAGTCACCAGCGGGGACAGGGGGCTAGTTTGGCTGGGGCCAACGTCCTGACTTTC. Amino acid sequence: CASSHQRGQGASLAGANVLTF.

The chain has TRBV3-1 (or the pseudogene TRBV3-2) and TRBJ1-1, with D maybe TRBD1 (6 bases). This CDR3 is built from 14 residues. Germline assignment: CDR1 LGHDT and CDR2 YNNKEL (reference sequence). V shed 0 bases and J shed 5 bases, with 10 bases lying between them. CDR3 sequence: CASSQDARGTEAFF. As DNA, the CDR3 is TGTGCCAGCAGCCAAGACGCCAGGGGAACTGAAGCTTTCTTT.

V usage is TRBV30 and J usage is TRBJ1-2; 8 nucleotides agree with TRBD1. The germline V gene encodes CDR1 GTSNPN and CDR2 SVGIG (reference sequence). Losses at the gene ends were 0 bases for V and 4 bases for J; bases not matched to a gene: 4. The CDR3 runs to 14 residues. The CDR3 reads CAWSVRTGLYGYTF. Written as DNA, the CDR3 is TGTGCCTGGAGTGTGCGGACAGGGCTCTATGGCTACACCTTC.

The V gene is TRBV2, the J gene TRBJ1-1; TRBD1 matches 7 bases. The V and J ends lost 4 bases and 10 bases, in that order; junction bases with no gene match: 6. Germline V gene sequence: CDR1 SNHLY, CDR2 FYNNEI. The CDR3 has 12 amino acids. Here the CDR3 DNA reads TGTGCCAGCAGTGGGGCGACAGGGAGAGCTTTCTTT. It codes for CASSGATGRAFF. Full variable domain (missing parts from reference TRBV2 and TRBJ1-1): EPEVTQTPSHQVTQMGQEVILRCVPISNHLYFYWYRQILGQKVEFLVSFYNNEISEKSEIFDDQFSVERPDGSNFTLKIRSTKLEDSAMYFCASSGATGRAFFGQGTRLTVV.

The V gene is TRBV10-3, the J gene TRBJ1-6; possible D gene TRBD1, 5 bases. Germline assignment: CDR1 ENHRY and CDR2 SYGVKD. This CDR3 is 14 amino acids long. The germline V and J ends were trimmed by 3 bases and 6 bases, with 9 bases remaining between them. CDR3 residues: CAISDRAGNSPLHF. The DNA for the CDR3 is TGTGCCATCAGTGACAGGGCTGGTAATTCACCCCTCCACTTT.

This chain uses TRBV29-1 with TRBJ1-1; D not resolved. The CDR3 extends over 14 amino acids. Trimming removed 7 bases at V and 1 base at J, with 16 bases between. Germline CDR1 reads SQVTM; CDR2 reads ANQGSEA. DNA for the CDR3: TGCAGCGCGGGCCACGAGGGTCGGAACACTGAAGCTTTCTTT. The encoded protein is CSAGHEGRNTEAFF. Filled out from reference TRBV29-1 and TRBJ1-1, the complete variable domain reads SAVISQKPSRDICQRGTSLTIQCQVDSQVTMMFWYRQQPGQSLTLIATANQGSEATYESGFVIDKFPISRPNLTFSTLTVSNMSPEDSSIYLCSAGHEGRNTEAFFGQGTRLTVV.

The V gene is TRBV9, the J gene TRBJ1-2; TRBD1 might be the D (5 bases). Trimming shortened V by 0 bases and J by 4 bases, and 7 bases separated the two germline ends. Germline loops: CDR1 SGDLS, CDR2 YYNGEE. The CDR3 is 13 residues long. This CDR3 is CASSVAGAYGYTF. The CDR3 bases are TGTGCCAGCAGCGTAGCTGGGGCCTATGGCTACACCTTC.

The chain recombines TRBV19 with TRBJ1-5, with D possibly TRBD1 on 5 matching bases. V lost 6 bases, J lost 4 bases, and 10 bases lay in between. Germline V gene data show CDR1 as LNHDA and CDR2 as SQIVND (reference sequence). The CDR3 length is 13 residues. The CDR3 sequence: CASRSQGNQPQHF. CDR3 nucleotides: TGTGCCAGTAGGTCCCAGGGAAATCAGCCCCAGCATTTT.